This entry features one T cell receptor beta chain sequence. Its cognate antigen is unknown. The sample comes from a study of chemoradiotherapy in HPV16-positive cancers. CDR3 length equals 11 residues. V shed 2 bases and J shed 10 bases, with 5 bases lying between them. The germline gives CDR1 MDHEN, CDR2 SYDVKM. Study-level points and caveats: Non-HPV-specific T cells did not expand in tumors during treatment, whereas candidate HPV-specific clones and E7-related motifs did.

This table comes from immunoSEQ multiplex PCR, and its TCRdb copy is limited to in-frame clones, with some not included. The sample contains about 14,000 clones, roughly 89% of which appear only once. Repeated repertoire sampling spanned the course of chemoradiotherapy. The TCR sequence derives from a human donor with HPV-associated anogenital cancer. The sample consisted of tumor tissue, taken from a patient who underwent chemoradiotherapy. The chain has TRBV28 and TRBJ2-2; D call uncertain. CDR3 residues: CASSLVSELFF. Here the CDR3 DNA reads TGTGCCAGCAGTTTAGTTTCGGAGCTGTTTTTT.